A selection of T cell receptor beta chains follows, all from one sample in a study of OX40 agonist ivuxolimab in advanced cancers. Generated by immunoSEQ multiplex PCR, the TCRdb table keeps only in-frame clones and is missing some. Altogether around 94,000 clones are present, approximately 89% being singletons, with the ten largest covering 0.81%. The source material was CD4+ or CD8+ T cells sorted from blood, sampled in a trial of the OX40 agonist ivuxolimab. Receptor source: an adult with an advanced solid tumor such as melanoma, head and neck, liver or kidney cancer. Each CDR3 is given with its conserved first and last residue. D genes are given only for firm matches. Expanded clones are given a class, and other clones once, few, many or no size at all.

cdr3_nt cdr3_aa clone_size j_call v_call d_call cdr3_length
TGTGCCAGCAGTGTGCGCGCGGCCGTAAACTATGGCTACACCTTC CASSVRAAVNYGYTF . TRBJ1-2 TRBV2 . 15
TGTGCCAGCAGCTTGGTGAGGCAGTCTGCGGGCACCGGGGAGCTGTTTTTT CASSLVRQSAGTGELFF . TRBJ2-2 TRBV5-4 . 17
TGCGCCAGCAGCCCCCAACGGGGATGGGACTCTAGACGTTACAATGAGCAGTTCTTC CASSPQRGWDSRRYNEQFF . TRBJ2-1 TRBV4-3 . 19
TGTGCCTGGAGTGCACTAGCGGGAGTCGCAGAGACCCAGTACTTC CAWSALAGVAETQYF . TRBJ2-5 TRBV30 TRBD2 15
TGTGCCAGCAGTGAATTAGCGGGAAAGGGGGAGACCCAGTACTTC CASSELAGKGETQYF . TRBJ2-5 TRBV2 TRBD2 15
TGTGCCAGCAGCTTAGGAGGGACTAGCGGCGCTCCTAGCACAGATACGCAGTATTTT CASSLGGTSGAPSTDTQYF few TRBJ2-3 TRBV7-2 TRBD2 19
TGCGCCAGCAGCCTACGGACAGGGGACTACGAGCAGTACTTC CASSLRTGDYEQYF . TRBJ2-7 TRBV4-3 TRBD1 14
TGTGCCAGTAGTCCCCAGGGGGCCAAAAACATTCAGTACTTC CASSPQGAKNIQYF . TRBJ2-4 TRBV19 . 14
TGTGCCTGGAGTGGGGGACTAGCGGGAAGCGAGCAGTACTTC CAWSGGLAGSEQYF . TRBJ2-7 TRBV30 TRBD2 14
TGCGCCAGCAGCCAAGTTACCGGGACAGGGAACTATGGCTACACCTTC CASSQVTGTGNYGYTF . TRBJ1-2 TRBV4-1 TRBD1 16
TGTGCCAGCAGTGGAGGACAGGGTCGGGATGGCTACACCTTC CASSGGQGRDGYTF . TRBJ1-2 TRBV2 TRBD1 14
TGCAGCGTTGATCGGGGGGATGGCTACACCTTC CSVDRGDGYTF . TRBJ1-2 TRBV29-1 . 11
TGTGCCAGCAGCGTAGGAGGAGAGACCCAGTACTTC CASSVGGETQYF . TRBJ2-5 TRBV9 . 12
TGTGCCAGCAGCTTGGGGCTCGGGGCCAACGTCCTGACTTTC CASSLGLGANVLTF few TRBJ2-6 TRBV7-9 . 14
TGTGCCAGCAGCTTGGGTAGACTTGAAGCTTTCTTT CASSLGRLEAFF . TRBJ1-1 TRBV5-5 . 12
TGTGCCAGCAGTTACGGAGGCCCTGAAAATGAGCAGTTCTTC CASSYGGPENEQFF . TRBJ2-1 TRBV6-5 . 14